This T cell receptor (beta chain) came from a study of T cell responses to AZD1222 COVID-19 vaccine. This table comes from immunoSEQ multiplex PCR, and its TCRdb copy is limited to in-frame clones, with some not included. The table shows some 92,000 clones, with roughly 90% occurring only once. The sample holds one count of this clone. Its specificity is not known. This CDR3 comprises 13 residues. Per the germline V gene, CDR1 is SNHLY and CDR2 is FYNNEI. Trimming removed 7 bases at V and 4 bases at J, with 12 bases between. Study-level results: Clonal diversity was possibly underestimated, and white British individuals and females predominated among donors. No repertoire was sampled before or during the peak T cell response, only after it. Mapped onto spike, vaccine-associated CD4 TCRs spanned it and were dominant at 160-218 and 743-854.

The source is an adult in good health. Sample: peripheral blood, taken on day 0 of AZD1222 vaccination. The V gene is TRBV2, the J gene TRBJ2-3; D possibly matches TRBD1 or TRBD2 (6 bases each). The CDR3 nucleotides are TGTGCCAGCAAGGGGGGAGAACCAGATACGCAGTATTTT. Its protein is CASKGGEPDTQYF.